This note documents a single T cell receptor beta chain sequence. This specimen belongs to a study of T cell changes during pregnancy in multiple sclerosis. The protocol was immunoSEQ multiplex PCR, while the TCRdb copy is restricted to in-frame clones and leaves out a portion. The sample yields about 49,000 clones, more than 85% seen once. V shed 0 bases and J 4 bases; nucleotides not matched to a gene: 12. The CDR3 totals 17 residues. Germline V gene sequence: CDR1 SGHDT, CDR2 YYEEEE. Sequenced material: peripheral blood, taken after pregnancy. The J gene is TRBJ1-1, the V gene TRBV5-6; 7 nucleotides agree with TRBD1. The sequence came from a female donor with multiple sclerosis, enrolled in a pregnancy study. The chain's CDR3 is CASSLGGQVRLGTEAFF. The CDR3 DNA is TGTGCCAGCAGCTTGGGTGGACAGGTTCGGTTGGGCACTGAAGCTTTCTTT. Drawing the rest from reference TRBV5-6 and TRBJ1-1, the complete variable domain is DAGVTQSPTHLIKTRGQQVTLRCSPKSGHDTVSWYQQALGQGPQFIFQYYEEEERQRGNFPDRFSGHQFPNYSSELNVNALLLGDSALYLCASSLGGQVRLGTEAFFGQGTRLTVV.